This T cell receptor beta chain was recovered during a study of CXCR3-negative and CXCR3-positive naive CD8 T cells. Study results and caveats: With surface CD5 comparable between naive subsets, TCR strength was estimated using properties derived from the TRB CDR3. Partly lower CXCR3 expression followed cryopreservation, and most assays relied on fresh PBMCs. More hydrophobic TRB CDR3s were found in CXCR3-positive naive cells than in CXCR3-negative naive cells.

In the case of this clonotype: Its antigen remains unidentified.

Carrying UMI labels, the TRB cDNA libraries were prepared through 5' RACE. TCRdb reworked the 5' RACE reads into one entry per CDR3 protein, no DNA. This listing includes over 70,000 distinct CDR3 sequences. CD45RO-CCR7+CD27+CD95- cells counted as naive CD8+ T cells. The receptor's source is a human donor in good health. Some clones in this sample may be carry-over from other donors' samples. The sample consisted of naive CXCR3+ CD8+ T cells from blood. Documented subset: CD45RO-CCR7+CD27+CD95- naive CD8+ T cells expressing CXCR3 (TNR3+).

CDR3 amino acids: CAWSLDGYEQYF. The V gene is TRBV30, the J gene TRBJ2-7. The CDR3 is made up of 12 amino acids. Germline V gene lookup returns CDR1 GTSNPN and CDR2 SVGIG (reference sequence).